The clone carrying this T cell receptor (beta chain) was seen just once. Its target is not known. Those with chemo-refractory metastatic non-small-cell lung cancer were treated with focal radiation combined with CTLA-4 blockade using ipilimumab. Assay: immunoSEQ multiplex PCR; the TCRdb copy retains only in-frame clones and omits some. There are 90,000 to 100,000 clones in the sample; roughly 85% occur only once, and roughly 23% lies in the top ten. This record belongs to a study of radiotherapy plus CTLA-4 blockade in lung cancer. Study at large: Objective responses were recorded in roughly 17% of patients, with disease control recorded in about 30%. Findings and limits, study-wide: Early clonal dynamics of blood T cells, together with interferon-beta, were reported as the best response predictor. Once radiotherapy plus ipilimumab had been given, TCR clones derived from tumor expanded in blood.

V was clipped by 5 bases and J by 5 bases; unmatched bases: 13. The length of the CDR3 is 16 residues. CDR1 SGHTA and CDR2 FQGTGA come from the germline V gene. The source of this sequence is a human donor with non-small cell lung cancer that progressed on radiotherapy plus ipilimumab. This chain connects TRBV7-3 to TRBJ2-3, with 7 bases fitting TRBD2. This material consisted of peripheral blood, taken from a patient treated with radiotherapy plus ipilimumab. CDR3 coding DNA: TGTGCCAGCAGCCCCGACGGCGGGGGTGGTGGAGATACGCAGTATTTT. Protein product: CASSPDGGGGGDTQYF.